The 18 T cell receptor beta chains presented below share a single source sample, sequenced in a study of response to subunit inactivated influenza vaccine. MiXCR was run by TCRdb on the RT-PCR reads, yielding one entry per CDR3 protein. Among some 500,000 distinct CDR3 sequences, over 10% were seen once, and the ten largest hold around 14%. Sequenced material: PBMCs from blood, taken roughly 48 days after vaccination. The receptors originated from a man over 45 who received an inactivated influenza vaccine.

The chain is built from TRBV30 and TRBJ1-5; D call uncertain. V shed 0 bases and J shed 6 bases, with 12 bases lying between them. CDR1 GTSNPN and CDR2 SVGIG come from the germline V gene (reference sequence). CDR3 size: 14 residues. CDR3 DNA: TGTGCCTGGAGTGTCGGAGGGATTCGTCAGCCCCAGCATTTT. It codes for CAWSVGGIRQPQHF. Complete variable domain (other parts from reference TRBV30 and TRBJ1-5): SQTIHQWPATLVQPVGSPLSLECTVEGTSNPNLYWYRQAAGRGLQLLFYSVGIGQISSEVPQNLSASRPQDRQFILSSKKLLLSDSGFYLCAWSVGGIRQPQHFGDGTRLSIL.

V and J are TRBV24-1 and TRBJ2-1; 8 positions agree with TRBD2. This CDR3 has 18 amino acids. V was pared by 5 bases and J by 0 bases, with 11 bases of the junction left unmatched. Germline CDR1 is KGHDR and CDR2 is SFDVKD. The CDR3 DNA follows: TGTGCCACCAGTGGACTTAGCGGGATCGTTGGCTCCTACAATGAGCAGTTCTTC. It yields the protein CATSGLSGIVGSYNEQFF.

The V gene is TRBV29-1, the J gene TRBJ2-7; perhaps TRBD1 as D (6 bases). CDR3 length: 14 amino acids. V was cut by 8 bases and J by 0 bases, with 17 bases left in between. Germline CDR1 is SQVTM and CDR2 is ANQGSEA. The CDR3 DNA is TGCAGCTTTACAAGACAGGACAGCTCCTACGAGCAGTACTTC. Translating it yields CSFTRQDSSYEQYF.

J is TRBJ2-1 and V is TRBV5-1; D is unclear. Germline V gives CDR1 SGHRS, CDR2 YFSETQ. V lost 0 bases, J lost 0 bases, and 13 bases lay in between. This CDR3 is 17 amino acids long. DNA of the CDR3: TGCGCCAGCAGCTTGGATGTGGCCGTATCCTCCTACAATGAGCAGTTCTTC. It specifies CASSLDVAVSSYNEQFF.

CDR3 region: CASSLALYHEQYF. CDR3 nucleotide sequence: TGTGCCAGCAGCTTAGCACTATACCACGAGCAGTACTTC. The genes are TRBV7-2 and TRBJ2-7; D gene ambiguous. The CDR3 is 13 residues long. Per the germline V gene, CDR1 is SGHTA and CDR2 is FQGNSA. V was shortened by 0 bases and J by 5 bases, with 8 bases between the two germline ends.

In its sample, this clonotype was seen many times. This chain connects TRBV12-3 or TRBV12-4 to TRBJ1-2, with a possible D match to TRBD1 (5 bases). The CDR3 covers 12 residues. Trimming took off 2 bases at V and 8 bases at J, with 9 bases between the two ends. The CDR3 bases are TGTGCCAGCAGTTTAAGACAGTCGGGCTACACCTTC. It encodes CASSLRQSGYTF.

The sample holds a few counts of this clonotype. The rearrangement joins TRBV5-5 to TRBJ1-1; maybe TRBD1 (6 bases). The ends were cut back, 4 bases at V and 4 bases at J, with 14 bases in the middle. Germline-derived CDR1 and CDR2 are SGHKS and YYEKEE (reference sequence). The CDR3 is 14 residues long. The CDR3 is CASSKSRGGTEAFF. The CDR3 coding sequence is TGTGCCAGCAGCAAGTCCAGGGGAGGCACTGAAGCTTTCTTT.

This clonotype has more than one count but fewer than ten. The J gene is TRBJ2-7, the V gene TRBV7-2, with unresolved D. The CDR3 has 13 residues. CDR1 is SGHTA and CDR2 is FQGNSA in the germline V gene. V dropped 1 base and J dropped 5 bases, with 9 bases sitting between them. CDR3 coding DNA: TGTGCCAGCAGCTTAGGTCTAGTTAACGAGCAGTACTTC. Encoded protein: CASSLGLVNEQYF.

This chain links TRBV3-1 with TRBJ2-3; D could derive from TRBD1 or TRBD2 (6 bases each). Trimming removed 5 bases from V and 0 bases from J, with 21 bases in between. The germline CDR1 and CDR2 sequences are LGHDT and YNNKEL (reference sequence). The CDR3 totals 18 residues. CDR3 DNA: TGTGCCAGCAGCAGAAGGGGGACTGAGCGGACTAGCACAGATACGCAGTATTTT. Translated: CASSRRGTERTSTDTQYF.

The rearrangement links TRBV5-6 to TRBJ2-3; D may be TRBD2 (6 bases). The CDR3 has 16 residues. Between the trimmed V and J ends, which lost 1 base and 6 bases, there was a span of 18 bases. Germline V gives CDR1 SGHDT, CDR2 YYEEEE. CDR3 bases: TGTGCCAGCAGCTTGTTTCCGGGGGAGCCAGGGGATACGCAGTATTTT. It yields the protein CASSLFPGEPGDTQYF.

This clonotype was picked up a small number of times. The V call is TRBV20-1, the J call TRBJ2-5; D is perhaps TRBD2 (7 bases). The CDR3 has 16 amino acids. The ends were cut back, 6 bases at V and 2 bases at J, with 22 bases in the middle. CDR1 is DFQATT and CDR2 is SNEGSKA in the germline V gene (reference sequence). CDR3 nucleotide sequence: TGCAGTGCCAAGGGGGGGCGGACCTCAATTCAAGAGACCCAGTACTTC. It yields the protein CSAKGGRTSIQETQYF.

This clonotype was detected only a few times. The chain couples TRBV6-1 to TRBJ2-1, with a tentative D call TRBD1 (6 bases). CDR1 is MNHNS and CDR2 is SASEGT in the germline V gene. There are 16 residues in the CDR3. The germline V and J ends were trimmed by 5 bases and 2 bases, with 16 bases remaining between them. The CDR3 DNA is TGTGCCAGCAGTCCAGCCACGGACAGTACCTACAATGAGCAGTTCTTC. It is translated as CASSPATDSTYNEQFF.

The chain combines TRBV7-2 with TRBJ1-2, with 7 bases lining up with TRBD1. Losses at the gene ends were 5 bases for V and 3 bases for J; bases not matched to a gene: 12. The germline V gene has CDR1 SGHTA and CDR2 FQGNSA. This CDR3 is built from 16 residues. The DNA for the CDR3 is TGTGCCAGCAGCCCCCGTGGAAGGGGGCGGTACTATGGCTACACCTTC. Amino acids: CASSPRGRGRYYGYTF. Drawing the rest from reference TRBV7-2 and TRBJ1-2, the complete variable domain is GAGVSQSPSNKVTEKGKDVELRCDPISGHTALYWYRQSLGQGLEFLIYFQGNSAPDKSGLPSDRFSAERTGGSVSTLTIQRTQQEDSAVYLCASSPRGRGRYYGYTFGSGTRLTVV.

This clonotype occurred many times. The V call is TRBV7-2, the J call TRBJ2-1, with TRBD1 matching over 7 bases. The CDR3 runs to 13 residues. Germline CDR1 and CDR2: SGHTA and FQGNSA. Trimming at V came to 6 bases and at J to 7 bases, leaving 6 bases not matched to a gene. CDR3 sequence: CASSRQGVNEQFF. DNA for the CDR3: TGTGCCAGCAGTCGTCAGGGGGTTAATGAGCAGTTCTTC. Using reference TRBV7-2 and TRBJ2-1 for the parts outside the CDR3, the full variable domain is GAGVSQSPSNKVTEKGKDVELRCDPISGHTALYWYRQSLGQGLEFLIYFQGNSAPDKSGLPSDRFSAERTGGSVSTLTIQRTQQEDSAVYLCASSRQGVNEQFFGPGTRLTVL.

The chain combines TRBV11-2 with TRBJ2-1; no clear D. This CDR3 contains 15 residues. With 5 bases removed from V and 5 bases from J, the gap between germline ends came to 16 bases. Germline CDR1 SGHAT, CDR2 FQNNGV. The CDR3: CASSTYRSFDNEQFF. CDR3 DNA sequence: TGTGCCAGCAGCACGTACAGAAGCTTCGACAATGAGCAGTTCTTC.

This clonotype was counted only a few times. The rearrangement links TRBV20-1 to TRBJ1-1; 8 bases agree with TRBD1. The germline CDR1 and CDR2 sequences are DFQATT and SNEGSKA (reference sequence). The CDR3 is made up of 13 amino acids. CDR3 bases: TGCGGTTACTACAGGGGGATGAACACTGAAGCTTTCTTT. Translated: CGYYRGMNTEAFF.

This clonotype appeared a few times. The rearrangement uses TRBV12-3 or TRBV12-4 and TRBJ2-2; D gene unclear. V was pared by 7 bases and J by 8 bases, with 8 bases between. The CDR3 is made up of 11 amino acids. Written as DNA, the CDR3 is TGTGCCAGCACCTCTGGTGGGGAGCTGTTTTTT. Its protein is CASTSGGELFF.

The chain carries TRBV20-1 and TRBJ2-7, with 8 positions matching TRBD1. The length of the CDR3 is 14 residues. Germline assignment: CDR1 DFQATT and CDR2 SNEGSKA (reference sequence). Trimming cost V 6 bases and J 2 bases; bases outside gene matches: 9. CDR3: CSAQQGAHTYEQYF. In DNA form, the CDR3 reads TGCAGTGCACAGCAGGGGGCCCACACCTACGAGCAGTACTTC.